The rows below give T cell receptor beta chains drawn from one sample of a study of T cells in Graves' hyperthyroidism and ophthalmopathy. TCRdb independently ran MiXCR on the multiplex PCR reads; one entry per CDR3 protein. The table has roughly 300,000 distinct CDR3 sequences, roughly a fifth seen once; the top ten hold around half. Sequencing was done on a sample of blood. Receptors were obtained from a woman aged 45-65 years with Graves' hyperthyroidism. CDR3s include the opening cysteine and the closing phenylalanine or tryptophan. Fields, in order: clone size, D gene, V gene, J gene, CDR3 protein, CDR3 DNA. A D gene is named only where the DNA matches it firmly. Rows may omit the clone size; those that give it use once, few, many or a size class.

clone size: many
D gene: -
V gene: TRBV12-5
J gene: TRBJ1-1
CDR3 protein: CASGLVIGGGTEAFF
CDR3 DNA: TGTGCTAGTGGTTTGGTAATCGGAGGGGGCACTGAAGCTTTCTTT

clone size: many
D gene: -
V gene: TRBV20-1
J gene: TRBJ2-7
CDR3 protein: CSAAQGNYEQYF
CDR3 DNA: TGCAGTGCGGCGCAGGGCAACTACGAGCAGTACTTC

clone size: -
D gene: -
V gene: TRBV6-2/TRBV6-3
J gene: TRBJ1-1
CDR3 protein: CASSYLRNTEAFF
CDR3 DNA: TGTGCCAGCAGTTACCTCCGGAACACTGAAGCTTTCTTT

clone size: few
D gene: -
V gene: TRBV5-1
J gene: TRBJ1-1
CDR3 protein: CASSFAGVNTEAFF
CDR3 DNA: TGCGCCAGCAGCTTCGCAGGGGTGAACACTGAAGCTTTCTTT

clone size: many
D gene: TRBD1
V gene: TRBV5-5
J gene: TRBJ2-3
CDR3 protein: CASSLPGQHYTQYF
CDR3 DNA: TGTGCCAGCAGCCTGCCGGGACAGCATTATACGCAGTATTTT

clone size: -
D gene: -
V gene: TRBV2
J gene: TRBJ2-1
CDR3 protein: CASSVWGPGNEQFF
CDR3 DNA: TGTGCCAGCAGTGTGTGGGGACCTGGGAATGAGCAGTTCTTC

clone size: -
D gene: -
V gene: TRBV9
J gene: TRBJ2-7
CDR3 protein: CASSSDGHGLGEQYF
CDR3 DNA: TGTGCCAGCAGCTCAGATGGGCATGGTCTGGGGGAGCAGTACTTC

clone size: many
D gene: -
V gene: TRBV12-3/TRBV12-4
J gene: TRBJ1-2
CDR3 protein: CASSSRLSGYTF
CDR3 DNA: TGTGCCAGCAGTTCCCGCCTATCTGGCTACACCTTC

clone size: -
D gene: TRBD1
V gene: TRBV6-1
J gene: TRBJ1-4
CDR3 protein: CASTLLTGSGEKLFF
CDR3 DNA: TGTGCCAGCACCCTCCTGACAGGGTCTGGGGAAAAACTGTTTTTT

clone size: few
D gene: -
V gene: TRBV7-2
J gene: TRBJ1-5
CDR3 protein: CASSATRGSNQPQHF
CDR3 DNA: TGTGCCAGCAGCGCAACAAGAGGTTCCAATCAGCCCCAGCATTTT

clone size: -
D gene: TRBD1
V gene: TRBV29-1
J gene: TRBJ2-5
CDR3 protein: CSARGQGAGETQYF
CDR3 DNA: TGCAGCGCGAGGGGACAGGGGGCCGGGGAGACCCAGTACTTC

clone size: many
D gene: TRBD2
V gene: TRBV7-8
J gene: TRBJ2-7
CDR3 protein: CASSLGGLAGLSYEQYF
CDR3 DNA: TGTGCCAGCAGCTTAGGCGGACTAGCGGGACTATCCTACGAGCAGTACTTC

clone size: -
D gene: -
V gene: TRBV2
J gene: TRBJ1-1
CDR3 protein: CASSPIGVTEAFF
CDR3 DNA: TGTGCCAGCAGTCCCATAGGAGTTACTGAAGCTTTCTTT

clone size: -
D gene: -
V gene: TRBV11-3
J gene: TRBJ2-7
CDR3 protein: CASSLYRDYEQYF
CDR3 DNA: TGTGCCAGCAGCTTATACAGGGACTACGAGCAGTACTTC

clone size: many
D gene: -
V gene: TRBV28
J gene: TRBJ2-1
CDR3 protein: CASTLGALTSNEQFF
CDR3 DNA: TGTGCCAGCACCCTGGGGGCTTTAACGAGCAATGAGCAGTTCTTC

clone size: many
D gene: -
V gene: TRBV3-1
J gene: TRBJ2-1
CDR3 protein: CASSQDSHPRIDNEQFF
CDR3 DNA: TGTGCCAGCAGCCAAGATTCACACCCTCGAATTGACAATGAGCAGTTCTTC

clone size: few
D gene: -
V gene: TRBV20-1
J gene: TRBJ1-2
CDR3 protein: CSARGDRSVLGGYTF
CDR3 DNA: TGCAGTGCTAGAGGCGACAGGAGTGTTCTGGGGGGCTACACCTTC

clone size: many
D gene: TRBD2
V gene: TRBV29-1
J gene: TRBJ2-5
CDR3 protein: CSIPGPREGETQYF
CDR3 DNA: TGCAGCATCCCCGGCCCGCGGGAGGGAGAGACCCAGTACTTC

clone size: many
D gene: -
V gene: TRBV28
J gene: TRBJ1-1
CDR3 protein: CASSLIGGAGGTEAFF
CDR3 DNA: TGTGCCAGCAGTTTAATTGGGGGCGCGGGAGGCACTGAAGCTTTCTTT

clone size: few
D gene: -
V gene: TRBV3-1
J gene: TRBJ1-3
CDR3 protein: CASSQAGPRISGNTIYF
CDR3 DNA: TGTGCCAGCAGCCAAGCGGGGCCCAGAATCTCTGGAAACACCATATATTTT

clone size: many
D gene: -
V gene: TRBV2
J gene: TRBJ1-3
CDR3 protein: CASRDRTVTGNTIYF
CDR3 DNA: TGTGCCAGCAGAGATCGGACCGTGACCGGAAACACCATATATTTT

clone size: many
D gene: TRBD1
V gene: TRBV12-3/TRBV12-4
J gene: TRBJ1-1
CDR3 protein: CASSLGDSISEAFF
CDR3 DNA: TGTGCCAGCAGTTTAGGGGACAGTATCTCTGAAGCTTTCTTT